The T cell receptor beta chain under discussion was sequenced for a study of ipilimumab plus nivolumab after autologous stem cell transplantation (dated by TCRdb to the early 2020s). At the level of the whole study: Trial patients received a median of roughly 5 ipilimumab doses and 8 nivolumab doses. Both primary refractory and relapsed disease were represented in the DLBCL cohort, where 18-month progression-free survival was around 86% and 29%, respectively. The trial enrolled patients with high-risk diffuse large B cell lymphoma, mature T cell lymphoma, or multiple myeloma undergoing autologous transplant. The intent-to-treat population of the trial consisted of roughly 35 patients. Overall study outcomes, separate from this receptor: The authors concluded that, as post-transplant consolidation, combined checkpoint inhibition appeared tolerable. The authors stated that profiles of the T cell receptor repertoire, regulatory T cell phenotype and gut microbiota provided a biologic rationale for studying this approach further.

Checkpoint therapy began 14 to 28 days after autologous transplant, with ipilimumab given at 1 mg/kg intravenously on day 1 of selected weeks. Patients received nivolumab at 3 mg/kg intravenously on day 1 of weeks 1, 4, 7, 10, and every two weeks through week 26. The study was a Phase Ib clinical trial testing combined checkpoint inhibition with ipilimumab and nivolumab as consolidation after autologous stem cell transplantation. As concerns this clone: The antigen this receptor binds is unknown. Base qualities are missing; no much larger clone stands one base away.

Libraries came from the immunoSEQ multiplex PCR assay. Not all clones reach the TCRdb copy of this immuneACCESS table, which keeps in-frame sequences only. Checked studies attribute under half of the gap to unresolved V genes and leave the rest unexplained. The sample table holds some 22,000 clones, of which around 80% were seen once. 20% of the sample rests with the top ten. Counted from cysteine to phenylalanine, this CDR3 has 14 amino acids. Of the read, only the CDR3 DNA is kept; its 42 bases are in frame from base 1. CDR1 and CDR2 (SGHNT, YYREEE) derive from the germline V gene (reference sequence). At the junction V is shortened by 4 bases and J by 4 bases, with 12 bases in between.

The chain joins TRBV5-4 to TRBJ2-1, with TRBD1 perhaps the D gene, on 6 matching bases. The sequencing here drew on PBMCs, taken in a trial of ipilimumab plus nivolumab as post-transplant consolidation. This TCR was sampled from a male donor with diffuse large B-cell lymphoma. This receptor has the CDR3 CASSPGQRYNEQFF. The DNA sequence is TGTGCCAGCAGCCCGGGACAACGTTACAATGAGCAGTTCTTC.